A single sample is the source of the 14 T cell receptor beta chains below, sequenced in a study of cytomegalovirus exposure and HLA in healthy donors. TCRdb's copy holds only in-frame clones and misses some; the assay was immunoSEQ multiplex PCR. Seen here are around 300,000 clones, about 90% observed once, and the top ten hold 1% to 1.5%. Material: PBMCs. The receptors originated from a woman younger than 45 in good health and CMV-seropositive.

The gene calls are TRBV27 and TRBJ2-1; no definite D call. The CDR3 runs to 15 residues. Germline V gene lookup returns CDR1 MNHEY and CDR2 SMNVEV (reference sequence). V dropped 11 bases and J dropped 4 bases, with 21 bases sitting between them. CDR3 sequence reads: CASSSVVGNYNEQFF. CDR3 bases: TGTGCCTCGTCCTCAGTTGTTGGGAATTACAATGAGCAGTTCTTC.

This rearrangement joins TRBV5-1 to TRBJ2-2; D gene unclear. In germline, CDR1 is SGHRS, CDR2 YFSETQ. Trimming took off 2 bases at V and 3 bases at J, with 8 bases between the two ends. The CDR3 has 14 residues. The CDR3 is CASSFTADTGELFF. For the CDR3, the DNA is TGCGCCAGCAGCTTCACCGCGGACACCGGGGAGCTGTTTTTT.

This clone has a single count. The genes are TRBV6-5 and TRBJ1-1; maybe TRBD1 (6 bases). The CDR3 sequence is 13 residues long. CDR1 and CDR2 from the germline V gene are MNHEY and SVGAGI. V dropped 6 bases and J dropped 6 bases, with 14 bases sitting between them. CDR3 bases: TGTGCCAGCAGGAGGGGGTCGGGCGCTGAAGCTTTCTTT. It translates to CASRRGSGAEAFF.

This chain links TRBV11-2 with TRBJ1-4, with 12 bases identical to TRBD1. The CDR3 length is 19 residues. Germline values: CDR1 SGHAT, CDR2 FQNNGV. The trim removed 5 bases at V and 3 bases at J, leaving 13 bases unmatched. The CDR3 bases are TGTGCCAGCAGCCCCGACCGGGACAGGGGGCGCGTAGCTAATGAAAAACTGTTTTTT. It yields the protein CASSPDRDRGRVANEKLFF.

The V and J genes are TRBV11-2 and TRBJ2-6, with 12 bases aligning to TRBD2. Germline CDR1 reads SGHAT; CDR2 reads FQNNGV. The CDR3 is 19 amino acids. V was pared by 7 bases and J by 0 bases, with 10 bases of the junction left unmatched. This CDR3 reads CASNIGLAGRRSGANVLTF. The CDR3 DNA reads TGTGCCAGCAACATCGGACTAGCGGGACGTCGCTCTGGGGCCAACGTCCTGACTTTC.

The chain links TRBV30 to TRBJ2-7; no definite D call. The CDR3 is 12 amino acids. CDR1 GTSNPN and CDR2 SVGIG come from the germline V gene (reference sequence). Trimming removed 0 bases at V and 3 bases at J, with 6 bases between. The CDR3 is CAWSVDDYEQYF. The CDR3 DNA reads as TGTGCCTGGAGTGTGGACGACTACGAGCAGTACTTC.

V gene TRBV6-5 combines with J gene TRBJ2-2; 13 nucleotides align to TRBD2. Germline CDR1 reads MNHEY; CDR2 reads SVGAGI. The CDR3 extends over 16 amino acids. Trimming at V came to 2 bases and at J to 5 bases, leaving 2 bases not matched to a gene. DNA of the CDR3: TGTGCCAGCAGTTACCGGACTAGCGGGAGTACCGGGGAGCTGTTTTTT. As protein: CASSYRTSGSTGELFF.

The chain recombines TRBV5-4 with TRBJ2-1; 10 bases are shared with TRBD2. Unmatched junction bases numbered 3, after V lost 7 bases and J lost 5 bases. Germline V gene lookup returns CDR1 SGHNT and CDR2 YYREEE (reference sequence). This CDR3 comprises 13 residues. The CDR3 spells CASDSGRHNEQFF. The CDR3 region has the DNA TGTGCCAGCGATAGCGGGAGGCACAATGAGCAGTTCTTC. The full variable domain, with the rest looked up from reference TRBV5-4 and TRBJ2-1, is ETGVTQSPTHLIKTRGQQVTLRCSSQSGHNTVSWYQQALGQGPQFIFQYYREEENGRGNFPPRFSGLQFPNYSSELNVNALELDDSALYLCASDSGRHNEQFFGPGTRLTVL.

This clone was recorded once. The chain joins TRBV7-9 to TRBJ2-3, with 16 bases identical to TRBD2. Germline V lookup: CDR1 SEHNR, CDR2 FQNEAQ (reference sequence). The junction had 4 bases not matched to a gene; V was cut back by 3 bases and J by 1 base. The CDR3 totals 18 residues. As DNA, the CDR3 is TGTGCCAGCAGCTTGGGACTAGCGGGAGGGCCCGGCACAGATACGCAGTATTTT. Its translation is CASSLGLAGGPGTDTQYF.

The chain combines TRBV2 with TRBJ2-3, with 8 bases that match TRBD1. This CDR3 spans 17 amino acids. The V segment lost 0 bases and the J segment 2 bases; nucleotides outside the gene matches: 7. Germline lookup yields CDR1 SNHLY and CDR2 FYNNEI. This CDR3 is CASSEAHQGALTDTQYF. Here the CDR3 DNA reads TGTGCCAGCAGTGAAGCGCACCAGGGGGCTCTCACAGATACGCAGTATTTT.

The chain couples TRBV18 to TRBJ2-4; the D gene could be TRBD1 or TRBD2 (6 bases each). Germline V gene data show CDR1 as KGHSH and CDR2 as LQKENI. Trimming stripped 3 bases from V and 8 bases from J, with 26 bases between. This CDR3 region has 18 residues. The CDR3 nucleotides are TGTGCCAGCTCACCCACCTTAGGAGGGGGGACGAAAGAGGACATTCAGTACTTC. Translated: CASSPTLGGGTKEDIQYF.

V and J are TRBV2 and TRBJ2-7, with a weak D call TRBD1 (5 bases). The germline gives CDR1 SNHLY, CDR2 FYNNEI. This CDR3 comprises 16 residues. V was cut by 6 bases and J by 3 bases, with 21 bases left in between. The CDR3 nucleotides read TGTGCCAGCAGACTTAGGATGGGGCAAACTGGCTACGAGCAGTACTTC. Amino acids: CASRLRMGQTGYEQYF.

J is TRBJ2-7 and V is TRBV28; possibly TRBD1 for D (6 bases). Germline CDR1 reads MDHEN; CDR2 reads SYDVKM. V was cut by 7 bases and J by 1 base, with 11 bases left in between. This CDR3 comprises 13 residues. Written as DNA, the CDR3 is TGTGCCAGCATTGCAGGGGATTCCTACGAGCAGTACTTC. Amino acids: CASIAGDSYEQYF.

The J gene is TRBJ1-5, the V gene TRBV2, with TRBD1 matching over 8 bases. The CDR3 is 15 residues long. With 5 bases clipped from V and 0 bases from J, the junction kept 3 bases outside the gene matches. Germline CDR1 and CDR2: SNHLY and FYNNEI. Here the CDR3 DNA reads TGTGCCAGCAGTTTTGGGACAGGTAGCAATCAGCCCCAGCATTTT. It specifies CASSFGTGSNQPQHF.